These 20 T cell receptor beta chains were sequenced from one sample in a study of beta chain features in type 1 diabetes. Study observations and caveats: All four CD4+ subsets from Type 1 diabetes patients carried moderately but significantly shorter TCRB CDR3s.

These TCRs' antigens remain unknown. The sequenced template was cDNA made from the entire isolated RNA. Sequencing was performed with immunoSEQ multiplex PCR; in TCRdb, only in-frame clones are kept and a portion is missing. This table holds about 740,000 clones, about an eighth found once. The sample taken for sequencing was naive CD4+ T cells from blood. The receptors were gathered from a man between 18 and 29 years old with type 1 diabetes.

The chain carries TRBV19 and TRBJ2-7; 11 nucleotides align to TRBD1. Per germline, CDR1 LNHDA and CDR2 SQIVND (reference sequence). The CDR3 runs to 14 residues. Trimming cost V 6 bases and J 4 bases; bases outside gene matches: 5. The CDR3 region has the DNA TGTGCCAGTAGACCGGGACAGGGGGTTTACGAGCAGTACTTC. Translation gives CASRPGQGVYEQYF.

The V gene is TRBV10-3, the J gene TRBJ2-5; no definite D call. CDR1 and CDR2 from the germline V gene are ENHRY and SYGVKD. Trimming pared 3 bases from V and 5 bases from J, leaving 22 bases between. The CDR3 is made up of 17 amino acids. The CDR3 sequence: CAISEGFLAYRRETQYF. The CDR3 DNA reads as TGTGCCATCAGTGAAGGCTTCCTGGCATACCGGCGGGAGACCCAGTACTTC.

The rearrangement uses TRBV5-1 and TRBJ2-1; 10 bases match TRBD1. In germline, CDR1 is SGHRS, CDR2 YFSETQ. The ends lost 5 bases at V and 9 bases at J; junction bases unmatched: 5. The CDR3 totals 13 residues. CDR3 loop: CASSWDRGIEQFF. The DNA of the CDR3 is TGCGCCAGCAGTTGGGACAGGGGAATTGAGCAGTTCTTC.

In its sample, this clone was seen a few times. This rearrangement joins TRBV7-2 to TRBJ1-1; TRBD1 aligns across 7 bases. The CDR3 loop spans 13 amino acids. Germline trimming cut 4 bases from V and 4 bases from J; bases unmatched to any gene: 3. The germline CDR1 and CDR2 sequences are SGHTA and FQGNSA. The CDR3, as DNA: TGTGCCAGCAGCTCCGGACAGGCCACTGAAGCTTTCTTT. Protein sequence: CASSSGQATEAFF.

The chain joins TRBV2 to TRBJ1-6; 8 bases are shared with TRBD1. J gave up 9 bases and V 4 bases, and 2 bases lay outside the gene matches. CDR1 and CDR2 (germline): SNHLY, FYNNEI. This CDR3 is built from 13 residues. CDR3 sequence (DNA): TGTGCCAGCAGTGGCGGGACAGGTTCACCCCTCCACTTT. The encoded protein is CASSGGTGSPLHF.

Comments on this clone: Other nucleotide sequences from this sample produce the same CDR3. The chain has TRBV7-9 and TRBJ2-3; D perhaps matches TRBD2 (6 bases). Trimming shortened V by 5 bases and J by 0 bases, and 9 bases separated the two germline ends. The germline V gene encodes CDR1 SEHNR and CDR2 FQNEAQ (reference sequence). The CDR3 is 14 amino acids. The CDR3 DNA reads TGTGCCAGCAGCCTGGAGGGGAGCACAGATACGCAGTATTTT. It is translated as CASSLEGSTDTQYF.

This sequence joins TRBV5-1 and TRBJ2-7; D is unclear. Trimming took 2 bases from V and 4 from J, leaving 10 bases between them. This CDR3 is 13 amino acids long. Per germline, CDR1 SGHRS and CDR2 YFSETQ. As DNA, the CDR3 is TGCGCCAGCAGCTTCGAGGACGGTTACGAGCAGTACTTC. Amino acids: CASSFEDGYEQYF. The full variable domain, completed using reference TRBV5-1 and TRBJ2-7, is KAGVTQTPRYLIKTRGQQVTLSCSPISGHRSVSWYQQTPGQGLQFLFEYFSETQRNKGNFPGRFSGRQFSNSRSEMNVSTLELGDSALYLCASSFEDGYEQYFGPGTRLTVT.

This clone appeared a few times. This chain connects TRBV7-2 to TRBJ2-7; weak D call: TRBD1 (6 bases). This CDR3 has 14 residues. Per germline, CDR1 SGHTA and CDR2 FQGNSA. V was trimmed by 0 bases and J by 3 bases, leaving 9 bases between them. CDR3 coding DNA: TGTGCCAGCAGCTTAGCGGACAGCGTCTACGAGCAGTACTTC. Translating gives CASSLADSVYEQYF.

This clone has a handful of counts. The gene calls are TRBV18 and TRBJ1-2; 7 nucleotides match TRBD1. The germline gives CDR1 KGHSH, CDR2 LQKENI. Germline trimming cut 3 bases from V and 5 bases from J; bases unmatched to any gene: 6. The CDR3 sequence is 14 residues long. CDR3 in DNA: TGTGCCAGCTCACCTGCGGGACAGACGTATGGCTACACCTTC. Residues: CASSPAGQTYGYTF.

The chain joins TRBV23-1 to TRBJ1-1, with 7 bases fitting TRBD1. TRBV23-1 carries the ORF label, with uncertain function. The CDR3 loop spans 15 amino acids. The trim removed 9 bases at V and 1 base at J, leaving 11 bases unmatched. The DNA of the CDR3 is TGCGCCAGTATATTTAGGGACAGAAAGAACACTGAAGCTTTCTTT. Translated: CASIFRDRKNTEAFF.

The CDR3 sequence: CAWSLGLASVNEQFF. The CDR3 nucleotides are TGTGCCTGGAGTCTAGGACTAGCGAGTGTCAATGAGCAGTTCTTC. V usage is TRBV30 and J usage is TRBJ2-1; 9 nucleotides line up with TRBD2. V dropped 2 bases and J dropped 6; count of bases not matched to a gene: 8. This CDR3 comprises 15 residues. Germline CDR1 is GTSNPN and CDR2 is SVGIG (reference sequence). Variable domain in full (rest from reference TRBV30 and TRBJ2-1): SQTIHQWPATLVQPVGSPLSLECTVEGTSNPNLYWYRQAAGRGLQLLFYSVGIGQISSEVPQNLSASRPQDRQFILSSKKLLLSDSGFYLCAWSLGLASVNEQFFGPGTRLTVL.

The chain couples TRBV30 to TRBJ2-1; weak D call: TRBD1 (6 bases). Between the trimmed V and J ends, which lost 4 bases and 5 bases, there was a span of 6 bases. The germline V gene has CDR1 GTSNPN and CDR2 SVGIG (reference sequence). The CDR3 length is 11 residues. Written as DNA, the CDR3 is TGTGCCTGGAAGGGGGACAATGAGCAGTTCTTC. Its protein is CAWKGDNEQFF.

This chain links TRBV30 with TRBJ2-2, with D unclear. Germline CDR1 and CDR2: GTSNPN and SVGIG (reference sequence). Deletions cut 3 bases from V and 5 bases from J, with 19 bases between. This CDR3 is built from 16 residues. The CDR3 coding sequence is TGTGCCTGGAGAGCAGGAAAGATTGTAAGGACCGGGGAGCTGTTTTTT. This encodes CAWRAGKIVRTGELFF.

This rearrangement joins TRBV7-3 to TRBJ2-5; TRBD1 aligns across 7 bases. The J call may be faulty, since TRBJ2-7 better matches the DNA end. This CDR3 has 15 residues. In germline, CDR1 is SGHTA, CDR2 FQGTGA. In nucleotides, the CDR3 is TGTGCCAGCAGCGTACAGGGGTCTCCAACCTACGAGCAGTACTTC. Its protein product is CASSVQGSPTYEQYF.

The chain carries TRBV4-3 and TRBJ2-5, with D maybe TRBD2 (5 bases). Germline CDR1 and CDR2: LGHNA and YSLEER. The CDR3 is 17 residues long. V was clipped by 0 bases and J by 3 bases, with 17 bases between them. In DNA, the CDR3 is TGCGCCAGCAGCCAAGATGGGGATGGAGGACTTAAAGAGACCCAGTACTTC. Amino acids: CASSQDGDGGLKETQYF.

This rearrangement joins TRBV6-5 to TRBJ2-1; D is possibly TRBD1 or TRBD2 (6 bases each). Germline values: CDR1 MNHEY, CDR2 SVGAGI. CDR3 length equals 14 residues. Trimming took 5 bases from V and 9 from J, leaving 17 bases between them. In nucleotides, the CDR3 is TGTGCCAGCAGTGCCGAAGGAGGGGGGACTGAGCAGTTCTTC. As protein: CASSAEGGGTEQFF.

The V and J genes are TRBV18 and TRBJ2-1, with D hard to call. The V gene lost 6 bases and the J gene lost 3 bases, with 6 bases spanning the gap. Germline assignment: CDR1 KGHSH and CDR2 LQKENI. CDR3 length: 12 residues. Here the CDR3 reads CASSADYNEQFF. The CDR3 nucleotides read TGTGCCAGCTCGGCGGACTACAATGAGCAGTTCTTC. Full variable domain (missing parts from reference TRBV18 and TRBJ2-1): NAGVMQNPRHLVRRRGQEARLRCSPMKGHSHVYWYRQLPEEGLKFMVYLQKENIIDESGMPKERFSAEFPKEGPSILRIQQVVRGDSAAYFCASSADYNEQFFGPGTRLTVL.

V and J are TRBV10-2 and TRBJ1-5; weak D call: TRBD1 (5 bases). Deletions cut 8 bases from V and 8 bases from J, with 16 bases between. The CDR3 covers 13 residues. CDR1 and CDR2 (germline): WSHSY, SAAADI. The CDR3 nucleotides read TGCGCCAGCGGCCGACAGAGTTCGGAGCCCCAGCATTTT. Residues: CASGRQSSEPQHF.

The J gene is TRBJ2-1, the V gene TRBV2, with D tentatively TRBD1 (6 bases). Germline V lookup: CDR1 SNHLY, CDR2 FYNNEI. CDR3 length: 10 residues. The V end lost 4 bases, the J end lost 12 bases, and 7 bases lay between the germline ends. CDR3 nucleotides: TGTGCCAGCAGTGGAGGGGGGCAGTTCTTC. Translated: CASSGGGQFF.

There are a few counts of this clone. The J gene is TRBJ1-2, the V gene TRBV7-2; D not certain. CDR3 length: 14 amino acids. CDR1 and CDR2 from the germline V gene are SGHTA and FQGNSA. V dropped 5 bases and J dropped 4 bases, with 14 bases sitting between them. The CDR3 is CASSRPAVSYGYTF. The CDR3 DNA is TGTGCCAGCAGCCGACCGGCGGTGAGCTATGGCTACACCTTC. Based on the CDR3 plus reference TRBV7-2 and TRBJ1-2, the full variable domain is GAGVSQSPSNKVTEKGKDVELRCDPISGHTALYWYRQSLGQGLEFLIYFQGNSAPDKSGLPSDRFSAERTGGSVSTLTIQRTQQEDSAVYLCASSRPAVSYGYTFGSGTRLTVV.